The clone carrying this TCR beta chain has at least ten counts. Its antigen remains unidentified. The read halts 3 residues ahead of the CDR3 end, with the missing end drawn from the germline J gene. Sequencing input was equivalent genomic DNA from CVID and controls. Using immunoSEQ multiplex PCR, the repertoire was profiled, and TCRdb retains in-frame clones only, with some absent. The sample yields about 64,000 clones, without any singletons. The sample belongs to a study of T cell clonality in common variable immunodeficiency. The V gene end was trimmed by 5 bases and the J gene end by 5 bases; junction bases not matched to a gene: 10. The germline gives CDR1 SEHNR, CDR2 FQNEAQ (reference sequence). The CDR3 consists of 15 residues. Study findings and constraints: CVID patient heterogeneity limited repertoire-clinical complication correlations.

This chain joins TRBV7-9 and TRBJ2-7; the match to TRBD1 covers 9 bases. The sequence derives from a person aged 18 to 70 in good health. Input material: peripheral blood mononuclear cells. The part of the CDR3 DNA that was read is TGTGCCAGCAGCCCGCCGTTCCGGACAGGGGACGAG. Its protein is CASSPPFRTGDE. The entire CDR3 reads CASSPPFRTGDEQYF.